This T cell receptor beta chain originates from a study of blood T cell repertoires in COVID-19. Turning to the study itself: The cDNA or gDNA used as material had been derived from T cells, B-cell-depleted T cells, or PBMCs.

CDR3 length: 15 residues. Germline V gene data show CDR1 as LGHDT and CDR2 as YNNKEL (reference sequence). V gave up 2 bases and J gave up 7 bases, with 15 bases separating them. This clone has a handful of counts. Authors' analysis steps: Reference gene primer amplification yielded estimated nucleated cell counts. Clones were read by immunoSEQ multiplex PCR, and TCRdb kept only the in-frame ones, dropping some. The D gene and trimming were derived from the DNA, and the V and J assignments and clone size from that table. The sample yields around 250,000 clones, around 84% seen once. The chain joins TRBV3-1 (or the pseudogene TRBV3-2) to TRBJ1-5; tentatively, D is TRBD1 (5 bases). The clonotype was recovered from a woman aged 35 to 49 who had recovered from COVID-19. Sequenced material: peripheral blood. CDR3 bases: TGTGCCAGCAGCCAACTAAGGGGCGGAGGGCAGCCCCAGCATTTT. Residues: CASSQLRGGGQPQHF.